This T cell receptor beta chain was observed in a study of T cells in tuberculosis. V was shortened by 4 bases and J by 2 bases, with 17 bases between the two germline ends. The length of the CDR3 is 16 residues. Germline V gives CDR1 LGHNA, CDR2 YSLEER. Assay used: immunoSEQ multiplex PCR; TCRdb lists only in-frame clones, some missing. The repertoire holds about 40,000 clones, with 90% to 95% as singletons. This chain joins TRBV4-3 and TRBJ1-1; D remains unclear. This clonotype originated in a donor aged 10-29 years with latent tuberculosis or without tuberculosis infection. Some clones in this sample may be carry-over from other donors' samples. Material for sequencing was PBMCs. The chain's CDR3 is CASSLGGWRHNTEAFF. DNA of the CDR3: TGCGCCAGCAGCCTCGGAGGGTGGCGGCACAACACTGAAGCTTTCTTT.